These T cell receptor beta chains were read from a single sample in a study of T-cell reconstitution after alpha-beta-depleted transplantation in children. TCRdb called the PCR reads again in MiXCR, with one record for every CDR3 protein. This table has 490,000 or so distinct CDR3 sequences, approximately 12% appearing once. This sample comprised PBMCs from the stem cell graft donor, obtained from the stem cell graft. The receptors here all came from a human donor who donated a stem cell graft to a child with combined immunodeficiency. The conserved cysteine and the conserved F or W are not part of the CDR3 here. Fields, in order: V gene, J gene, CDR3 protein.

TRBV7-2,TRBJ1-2,ASSNRDRGHYGYT
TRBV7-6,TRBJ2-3,ASSKPTDTQY
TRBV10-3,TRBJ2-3,AIAASTDTQY
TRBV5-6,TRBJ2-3,ASSLAMGLAGEQDTQY
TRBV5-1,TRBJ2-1,ASSLAHEQF
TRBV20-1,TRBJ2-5,SAVQQGVPQETQY
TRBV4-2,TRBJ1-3,ASSPSWTSEAGNTIY
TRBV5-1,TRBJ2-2,ASRTSGNTGELF
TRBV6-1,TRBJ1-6,ASSEGTENSPLH
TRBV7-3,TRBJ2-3,ASSPGQFTDTQY
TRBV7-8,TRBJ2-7,ASSSWAFYEQY
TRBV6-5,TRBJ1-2,ASSPDMHHRVNYGYT
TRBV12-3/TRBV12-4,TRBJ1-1,ASSPLTGMNTEAF
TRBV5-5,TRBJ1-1,ASSSPRSTEAF
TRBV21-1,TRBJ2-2,ASRPTDGRPPRNTGELF
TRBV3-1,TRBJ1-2,ASSQVGGYT
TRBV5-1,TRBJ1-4,ASSPGWGGVDEKLF